Listed below are T cell receptor beta chains from one sample, sequenced in a study of T-cell memory formation after mild COVID-19. TCRdb reprocessed the 5' RACE reads via MiXCR and lists one record per CDR3 protein. The sample includes approximately 440,000 distinct CDR3 sequences, around 20% of them seen just once. The specimen was PBMCs or a T cell subset sorted from them (not recorded which). The receptors were sampled from an adult woman who had mild COVID-19 (a few samples of this study predate the infection). Cell type and time point are not known. Both conserved end residues are part of each CDR3. D genes are given only for firm matches. Only part of the rows carry a size: once, few, many, or a class if the clone is expanded.

J | size | V | D | CDR3 | DNA
TRBJ2-7 | few | TRBV29-1 | TRBD1 | CSVTGVGGYEQYF | TGCAGCGTTACAGGGGTGGGCGGCTACGAGCAGTACTTC
TRBJ2-5 | few | TRBV5-5 | . | CASSLGPPPETQYF | TGTGCCAGCAGCTTGGGGCCCCCGCCCGAGACCCAGTACTTC
TRBJ2-7 | . | TRBV5-1 | . | CASSSGLPVDEQYF | TGCGCCAGCAGCTCGGGACTCCCCGTAGACGAGCAGTACTTC
TRBJ2-7 | many | TRBV6-2/TRBV6-3 | . | CASRDTGAQQYF | TGTGCCAGCAGGGATACGGGCGCCCAGCAGTACTTC
TRBJ1-5 | . | TRBV6-2/TRBV6-3 | TRBD1 | CASSLNYRGSNQPQHF | TGTGCCAGCAGTTTGAACTACAGGGGTAGCAATCAGCCCCAGCATTTT
TRBJ2-1 | many | TRBV5-1 | TRBD2 | CASSSREGLRNEQFF | TGCGCCAGCAGCTCCCGGGAGGGCCTAAGGAATGAGCAGTTCTTC
TRBJ2-1 | few | TRBV7-7 | . | CASSLAGGNTEQFF | TGTGCTAGCAGCTTAGCCGGCGGGAATACCGAGCAGTTCTTC
TRBJ2-2 | . | TRBV20-1 | TRBD2 | CSASGVGTIGLAGGTGELFF | TGCAGTGCTAGCGGCGTGGGGACAATAGGACTAGCGGGGGGCACCGGGGAGCTGTTTTTT
TRBJ2-1 | . | TRBV24-1 | . | CATSDLGTINEQFF | TGTGCCACCAGTGATTTAGGGACCATCAATGAGCAGTTCTTC
TRBJ2-7 | few | TRBV7-8 | . | CASSLTLLSYEQYF | TGTGCCAGCAGCTTAACCCTCCTCTCCTACGAGCAGTACTTC
TRBJ2-3 | few | TRBV12-3/TRBV12-4 | . | CASSSRLDTQYF | TGTGCCAGCAGTTCCCGCTTGGATACGCAGTATTTT
TRBJ1-3 | few | TRBV9 | TRBD1 | CASSGTGPSGNTIYF | TGTGCCAGCAGCGGGACAGGGCCCTCTGGAAACACCATATATTTT
TRBJ1-4 | few | TRBV5-1 | . | CASSLRPATNEKLFF | TGCGCCAGCAGCTTGAGGCCCGCAACTAATGAAAAACTGTTTTTT
TRBJ1-2 | few | TRBV19 | . | CASTTKAWAVGTF | .
TRBJ1-3 | . | TRBV5-1 | TRBD1 | CASSPYPRGAGNTIYF | TGCGCCAGCAGCCCCTACCCCAGGGGGGCTGGAAACACCATATATTTT
TRBJ2-3 | . | TRBV12-3/TRBV12-4 | . | CASSFGTSSTDTQYF | TGTGCCAGCAGTTTCGGGACTTCTAGCACAGATACGCAGTATTTT